The present entry profiles one T cell receptor beta chain with its context. Its antigen is not identified. Each CDR3 protein is one row after TCRdb ran MiXCR on the reads. This table has under 75,000 distinct CDR3 sequences, 20% appearing once. This specimen comes from a study of type 1 regulatory T cells. About the study: T-allo10 is a Tr1-enriched, alloantigen-specific CD4 T cell product made in vitro.

V was clipped by 7 bases and J by 4 bases; unmatched bases: 8. The CDR3 is 14 residues long. Germline-derived CDR1 and CDR2 are MDHEN and SYDVKM. Study-wide results and limits: Compared with non-Tr1 cells, Tr1 cells showed a narrower TCR repertoire.

V usage is TRBV28 and J usage is TRBJ2-3; TRBD2 matches at 7 bases. The sequence came from a human donor in good health. Sequences were obtained from cultured type 1 regulatory T (Tr1) cells, either the whole culture or a sorted fraction (not recorded which). The CDR3 reads CASTEGSGSDTQYF. The CDR3 nucleotides read TGTGCCAGCACGGAGGGTAGCGGGTCAGATACGCAGTATTTT.